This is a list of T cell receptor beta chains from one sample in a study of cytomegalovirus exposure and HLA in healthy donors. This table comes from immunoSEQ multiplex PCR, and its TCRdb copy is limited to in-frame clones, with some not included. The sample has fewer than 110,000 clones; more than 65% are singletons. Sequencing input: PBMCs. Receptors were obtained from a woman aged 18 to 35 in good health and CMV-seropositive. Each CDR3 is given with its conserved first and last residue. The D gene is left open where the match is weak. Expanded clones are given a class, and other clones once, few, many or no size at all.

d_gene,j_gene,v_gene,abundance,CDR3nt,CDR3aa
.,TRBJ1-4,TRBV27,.,TGTGCCAGCAGTTTATGGCAGGGTTACTCGACTAATGAAAAACTGTTTTTT,CASSLWQGYSTNEKLFF
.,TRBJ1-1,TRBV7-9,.,TGTGCCAGCAGCTTAGTAGAGAGGGGGAACTTATTT,CASSLVERGNLF
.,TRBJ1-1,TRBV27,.,TGTGCCAGCAGCTATGACAGCCTGAGCACTGAAGCTTTCTTT,CASSYDSLSTEAFF
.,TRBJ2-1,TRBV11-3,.,TGTGCCAGCAGCTTACAGTCCCACAATGAGCAGTTCTTC,CASSLQSHNEQFF
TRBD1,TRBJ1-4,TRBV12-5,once,TGTGCTAGTGGTGCGCGGGACAGCCAACTGATAGTTAATGAAAAACTGTTTTTT,CASGARDSQLIVNEKLFF
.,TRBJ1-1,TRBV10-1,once,TGCGCCAGCAGTGAAGCCGGGGTAGGGGAAGCTTTCTTT,CASSEAGVGEAFF
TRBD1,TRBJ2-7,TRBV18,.,TGTGCCAGCTCACCACTCGGACAGGGGGCGAACGAGCAGTACTTC,CASSPLGQGANEQYF
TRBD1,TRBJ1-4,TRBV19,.,TGTGCCAGTATAGGGACAGCGTCTAATGAAAAACTGTTTTTT,CASIGTASNEKLFF
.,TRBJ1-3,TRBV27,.,TGTGCCACGGGCTCTGGAAACACCATATATTTT,CATGSGNTIYF
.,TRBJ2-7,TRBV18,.,TGTGCCAGCTCACCGCCCGGGAGAAACTACGAGCAGTACTTC,CASSPPGRNYEQYF
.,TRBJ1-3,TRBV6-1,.,TGTGCCAGCAGACCCCCGGGGTTGGGAAACACCATATATTTT,CASRPPGLGNTIYF
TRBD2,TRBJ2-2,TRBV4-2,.,TGTGCCAGCCGTCTCGCGGCGGGAGATGGCACCGGGGAGCTGTTTTTT,CASRLAAGDGTGELFF
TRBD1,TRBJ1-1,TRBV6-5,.,TGTGCCAGCAGTAAGGACAGGGGGCTCACTGAAGCTTTCTTT,CASSKDRGLTEAFF
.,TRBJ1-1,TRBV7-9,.,TGTGCCAGCAGCTTAGCGGGGGCAATGAACACTGAAGCTTTCTTT,CASSLAGAMNTEAFF
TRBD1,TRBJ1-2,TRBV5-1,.,TGCGCCAGCAGCTTCCCCGGACAGGGATTTGGCTACACCTTC,CASSFPGQGFGYTF
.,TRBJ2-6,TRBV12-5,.,TGTGCTAGTGGAATTGAGTCCGGTTCCGGGGCCAACGTCCTGACTTTC,CASGIESGSGANVLTF
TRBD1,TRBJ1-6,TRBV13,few,TGTGCCAGCAGCCCGGGGACAGACAGACCTTCACCCCTCCACTTT,CASSPGTDRPSPLHF
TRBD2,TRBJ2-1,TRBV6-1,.,TGTGCCAGCAGTGAACTGGGGAGGGGCTCATACAATGAGCAGTTCTTC,CASSELGRGSYNEQFF
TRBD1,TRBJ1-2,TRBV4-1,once,TGCGCCAGCAGCCAAGCGACAGGGGTTTATGGCTACACCTTC,CASSQATGVYGYTF
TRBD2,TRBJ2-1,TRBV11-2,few,TGTGCCAGCAGCCCCCTCGCGGGACTAGCGATGGGGGAGCAGTTCTTC,CASSPLAGLAMGEQFF
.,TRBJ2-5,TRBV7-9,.,TGTGCCAGCAGTCCGAAGGGGCGCGAGACCCAGTACTTC,CASSPKGRETQYF
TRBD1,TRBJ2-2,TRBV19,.,TGTGCCAGTAGTATCTGGAAGGACAGGATAAACACCGGGGAGCTGTTTTTT,CASSIWKDRINTGELFF
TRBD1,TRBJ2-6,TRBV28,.,TGTGCCAGCAGTTCTACAGGGGCTACTGGGGCCAACGTCCTGACTTTC,CASSSTGATGANVLTF
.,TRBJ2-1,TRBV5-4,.,TGTGCCAGCAGCTTGAGGAGTGCGTACAATGAGCAGTTCTTC,CASSLRSAYNEQFF
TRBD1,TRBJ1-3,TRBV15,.,TGTGCCACCAGCAGAGGGGGACAGGGGGCATTCGGAAACACCATATATTTT,CATSRGGQGAFGNTIYF
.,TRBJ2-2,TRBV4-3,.,TGCGCCAGCAGCCAAGACGTTACGGGAACGAACACCGGGGAGCTGTTTTTT,CASSQDVTGTNTGELFF
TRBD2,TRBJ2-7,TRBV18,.,TGTGCCAGCTCGTCAACTAGCGGCTACGAGCAGTACTTC,CASSSTSGYEQYF